The subject of this entry is one T cell receptor beta chain. Its antigen is not known. This specimen comes from a study of cytomegalovirus exposure and HLA in healthy donors. General observations from the study: Earlier results showed most TCR beta V segments being productive about 90% or about 30% of the time.

The CDR3 totals 17 residues. Germline V lookup: CDR1 MDHEN, CDR2 SYDVKM. The V gene end was trimmed by 2 bases and the J gene end by 4 bases; junction bases not matched to a gene: 10. 60 Vbeta and 13 Jbeta primers were used in PCR. Generated by immunoSEQ multiplex PCR, the TCRdb table keeps only in-frame clones and is missing some. The sample includes 200,000 or so clones. V gene TRBV28 combines with J gene TRBJ2-1; TRBD2 aligns across 8 bases. Sequenced: PBMCs. The TCR comes from a girl aged 2 to 10 in good health and CMV-seropositive. CDR3 bases: TGTGCCAGCAGTTTAGGGGGCGGGAGGTCTCTTTACAATGAGCAGTTCTTC. It specifies CASSLGGGRSLYNEQFF. Full variable domain (missing parts from reference TRBV28 and TRBJ2-1): DVKVTQSSRYLVKRTGEKVFLECVQDMDHENMFWYRQDPGLGLRLIYFSYDVKMKEKGDIPEGYSVSREKKERFSLILESASTNQTSMYLCASSLGGGRSLYNEQFFGPGTRLTVL.